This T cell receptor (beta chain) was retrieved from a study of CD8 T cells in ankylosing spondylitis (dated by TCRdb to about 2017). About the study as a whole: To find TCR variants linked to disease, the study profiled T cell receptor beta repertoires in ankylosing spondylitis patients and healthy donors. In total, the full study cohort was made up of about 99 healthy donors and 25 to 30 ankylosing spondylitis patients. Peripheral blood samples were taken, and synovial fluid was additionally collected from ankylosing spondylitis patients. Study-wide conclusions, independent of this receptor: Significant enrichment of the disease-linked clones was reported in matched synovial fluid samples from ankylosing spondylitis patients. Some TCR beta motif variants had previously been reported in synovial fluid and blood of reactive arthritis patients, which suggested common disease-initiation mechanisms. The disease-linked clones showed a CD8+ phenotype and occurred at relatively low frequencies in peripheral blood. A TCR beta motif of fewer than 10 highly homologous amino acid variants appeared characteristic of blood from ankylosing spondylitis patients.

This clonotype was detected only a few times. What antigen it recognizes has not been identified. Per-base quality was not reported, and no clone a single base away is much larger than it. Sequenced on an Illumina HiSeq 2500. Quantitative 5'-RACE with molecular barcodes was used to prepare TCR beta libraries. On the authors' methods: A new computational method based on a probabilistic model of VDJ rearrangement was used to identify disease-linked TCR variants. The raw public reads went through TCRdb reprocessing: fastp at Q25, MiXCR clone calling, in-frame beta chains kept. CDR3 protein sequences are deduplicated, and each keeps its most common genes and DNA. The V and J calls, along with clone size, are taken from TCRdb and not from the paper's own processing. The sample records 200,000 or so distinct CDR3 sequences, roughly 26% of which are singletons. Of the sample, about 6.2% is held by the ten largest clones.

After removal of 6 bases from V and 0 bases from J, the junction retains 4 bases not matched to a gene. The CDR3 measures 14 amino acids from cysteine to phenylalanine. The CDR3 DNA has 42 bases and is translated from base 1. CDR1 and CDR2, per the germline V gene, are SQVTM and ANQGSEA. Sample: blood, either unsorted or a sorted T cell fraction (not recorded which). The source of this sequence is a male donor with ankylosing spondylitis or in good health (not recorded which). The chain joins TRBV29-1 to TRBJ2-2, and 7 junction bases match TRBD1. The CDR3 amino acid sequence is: CSVQGSSNTGELFF. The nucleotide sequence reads TGCAGCGTACAGGGGTCGTCGAACACCGGGGAGCTGTTTTTT.